These 13 T cell receptor beta chains came from one sample sequenced in a study of technical replicates of blood from a handful of donors. Sequencing used immunoSEQ multiplex PCR; TCRdb keeps in-frame clones, though not all of them. This repertoire shows more than 65,000 clones, just under 95% found once; its top ten account for less than 0.5%. Sequencing was performed on T cells isolated from PBMCs. Source of these receptors: a human donor in good health.

This CDR3 is CASSFSGGRTGANVLTF. DNA of the CDR3: TGTGCCAGCAGCTTTAGCGGTGGGAGGACCGGGGCCAACGTCCTGACTTTC. The chain uses TRBV7-3 and TRBJ2-6, with D perhaps matching TRBD2 (6 bases). The V end was cut by 3 bases, the J end by 4 bases, with 16 bases between. Germline assignment: CDR1 SGHTA and CDR2 FQGTGA. The CDR3 extends over 17 amino acids.

The V call is TRBV28, the J call TRBJ2-1; the match to TRBD2 covers 14 bases. CDR1 and CDR2 (germline): MDHEN, SYDVKM. V lost 7 bases, J lost 14 bases, and 13 bases stayed unmatched. The CDR3 covers 15 residues. The CDR3 protein is CASTHPGTSGSIEFF. DNA of the CDR3: TGTGCCAGCACCCACCCCGGGACTAGCGGGAGTATTGAGTTCTTC.

The rearrangement links TRBV7-9 to TRBJ2-1, with D possibly matching TRBD1 (5 bases). This CDR3 spans 15 amino acids. V lost 1 base and J lost 4, with 11 bases in between. CDR1 and CDR2 (germline): SEHNR, FQNEAQ (reference sequence). The CDR3 coding sequence is TGTGCCAGCAGCTTAGATCGACAGATTTACAATGAGCAGTTCTTC. This sequence encodes CASSLDRQIYNEQFF.

The chain links TRBV4-3 to TRBJ1-2; maybe TRBD1 (5 bases). Germline CDR1 reads LGHNA; CDR2 reads YSLEER. V gave up 4 bases and J gave up 8 bases, with 14 bases separating them. This CDR3 region has 13 residues. This CDR3 is CASSRVGAVGYTF. The CDR3 DNA reads as TGCGCCAGCAGCCGGGTAGGGGCGGTCGGCTACACCTTC.

This clone was seen only once. The chain joins TRBV11-3 to TRBJ2-2, with D unresolved. CDR3 length equals 15 residues. Trimming pared 5 bases from V and 5 bases from J, leaving 15 bases between. Germline lookup yields CDR1 SGHNT and CDR2 YENEEA. The CDR3 loop reads CASSPRRVETGELFF. Written as DNA, the CDR3 is TGTGCCAGCAGCCCCCGACGGGTCGAGACCGGGGAGCTGTTTTTT.

In this sample, this clone turned up once. The chain couples TRBV4-1 to TRBJ1-1, with 10 bases lining up with TRBD1. There are 14 residues in the CDR3. With V trimmed by 6 bases and J by 4 bases, 5 bases remained unmatched. Looked up from germline, CDR1 is MGHRA and CDR2 is YSYEKL. The CDR3 region is CASRGDRGFTEAFF. The CDR3 DNA sequence: TGCGCCAGCAGGGGGGACAGGGGCTTCACTGAAGCTTTCTTT.

The V call is TRBV5-4, the J call TRBJ2-7; perhaps TRBD2 as D (6 bases). This CDR3 region has 12 residues. The V gene's germline CDR1 is SGHNT and CDR2 YYREEE (reference sequence). Trimming cost V 3 bases and J 6 bases, with 10 bases left between them. CDR3 loop: CASSWGGSEQYF. The CDR3 nucleotides are TGTGCCAGCAGCTGGGGAGGCAGCGAGCAGTACTTC.

This chain links TRBV14 with TRBJ2-3; 10 bases are shared with TRBD2. This CDR3 is 17 amino acids long. Unmatched junction bases numbered 9, after V lost 0 bases and J lost 6 bases. CDR1 is SGHDN, CDR2 FVKESK, per germline. CDR3 DNA sequence: TGTGCCAGCAGCCAAGACATCACTAGCGGGACTAGGGATACGCAGTATTTT. As protein: CASSQDITSGTRDTQYF.

This clone was seen once. The chain combines TRBV5-1 with TRBJ1-2; 8 bases are a match to TRBD1. With V trimmed by 3 bases and J by 8 bases, 3 bases remained unmatched. CDR3 length: 12 residues. Germline V lookup: CDR1 SGHRS, CDR2 YFSETQ. In nucleotides, the CDR3 is TGCGCCAGCAGCTCGACAGGGGACGGCTACACCTTC. Translated: CASSSTGDGYTF.

This clone showed up just once. This chain joins TRBV15 and TRBJ2-3; 7 bases map to TRBD2. This CDR3 has 16 amino acids. Germline V gene data show CDR1 as LNHNV and CDR2 as YYDKDF (reference sequence). After removal of 8 bases from V and 2 bases from J, the junction contained 13 bases not matched to a gene. CDR3 bases: TGTGCCACCGCCCCTGTTTGGGAGGGTGTCACAGATACGCAGTATTTT. Translating it yields CATAPVWEGVTDTQYF.

The rearrangement uses TRBV29-1 and TRBJ1-1, with D possibly matching TRBD1 (5 bases). Germline CDR1 and CDR2: SQVTM and ANQGSEA. Trimming pared 4 bases from V and 0 bases from J, leaving 12 bases between. CDR3 size: 14 residues. The CDR3 DNA reads as TGCAGCGTTGCCCGGGGGTCCATGAACACTGAAGCTTTCTTT. Its protein product is CSVARGSMNTEAFF.

This clone was seen once. The chain combines TRBV5-4 with TRBJ2-3; maybe TRBD1 (6 bases). The CDR3 is made up of 16 amino acids. V was cut by 0 bases and J by 1 base, with 12 bases left in between. The germline V gene encodes CDR1 SGHNT and CDR2 YYREEE (reference sequence). The CDR3: CASSLDQGSGTDTQYF. The CDR3 nucleotides read TGTGCCAGCAGCTTGGACCAGGGGTCCGGCACAGATACGCAGTATTTT.

The CDR3 DNA reads as TGTGCCAGCAGCTCCGGGACAGGGATCTACGAGCAGTACTTC. This codes for CASSSGTGIYEQYF. This chain joins TRBV5-8 and TRBJ2-7; 9 bases match TRBD1. The CDR3 has 14 amino acids. In germline, CDR1 is SGHTS, CDR2 YDEGEE. J lost 3 bases, V lost 3 bases, and 4 bases had no gene match.